This T cell receptor (beta chain) was identified during a study of blood T cell repertoires in COVID-19. Overall study: Sites across the United States, Italy and Spain contributed samples from acute and convalescent COVID-19. Sources were T cells, B-cell-depleted T cells, or PBMCs; the material itself was cDNA or gDNA.

The repertoire was sequenced with immunoSEQ multiplex PCR; TCRdb's copy has only in-frame clones and lacks some. The sample has hundreds of thousands of clones, 88% seen once. The ends were cut back, 0 bases at V and 14 bases at J, with 10 bases in the middle. Germline V CDR1 and CDR2: MGHRA, YSYEKL. The CDR3 is 12 residues long. The material sequenced was peripheral blood. This TCR was recovered from a young man with active or convalescent COVID-19. This chain connects TRBV4-1 to TRBJ1-4; possibly TRBD1 for D (5 bases). The CDR3 region is CASSQDGGGLFF. The CDR3 region has the DNA TGCGCCAGCAGCCAAGACGGGGGAGGGCTGTTTTTT.